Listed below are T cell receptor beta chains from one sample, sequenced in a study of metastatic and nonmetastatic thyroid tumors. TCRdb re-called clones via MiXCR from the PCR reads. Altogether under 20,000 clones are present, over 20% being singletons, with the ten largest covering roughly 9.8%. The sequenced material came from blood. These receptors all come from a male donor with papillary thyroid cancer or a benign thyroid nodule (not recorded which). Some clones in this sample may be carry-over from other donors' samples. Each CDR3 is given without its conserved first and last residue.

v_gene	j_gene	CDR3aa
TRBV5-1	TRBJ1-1	ASSLDSGNTEAF
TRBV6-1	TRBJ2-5	ASSDRVLTETQY
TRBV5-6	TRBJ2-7	ASSPGQVYEQY
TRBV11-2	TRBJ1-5	ASSLVPSNQPQH
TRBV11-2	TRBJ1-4	ASSLNTNNEKLF
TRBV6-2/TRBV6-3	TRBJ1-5	ASSPSFIGVGNQPQH
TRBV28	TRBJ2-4	ASSSGLAVKNIQY
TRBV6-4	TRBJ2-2	ASSDGTSTGELF
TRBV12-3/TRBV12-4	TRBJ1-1	ASSILRGTEAF
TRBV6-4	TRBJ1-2	ANSDSVGYT
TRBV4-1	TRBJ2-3	ASSQGTGTDTQY
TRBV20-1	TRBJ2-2	SACRTATNTGELF
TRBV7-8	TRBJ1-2	ASSLGGGLNYGYA
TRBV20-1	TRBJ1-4	SASWLLGHFREKLF
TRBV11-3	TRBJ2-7	ASSPILRLRGFYEQY
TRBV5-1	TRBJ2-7	ASSLADSGPYEQY
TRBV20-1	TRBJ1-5	SAREWGTGIYQPQH
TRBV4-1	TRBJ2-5	ASSQSSGAQETQY